This T cell receptor (beta chain) appears in the sequencing data of a study of T cell repertoires in cytomegalovirus infection. Study background: Through public TCR beta signatures, both CMV infection and matching HLA type were indicated.

This clonotype was seen only a few times. Its target is unknown. TCRdb re-called the reads with MiXCR, one entry per CDR3 protein. Of 600,000 to 700,000 distinct CDR3 sequences listed, 30% to 35% were seen once; the top ten hold about 20%. Germline V lookup: CDR1 LNHDA, CDR2 SQIVND (reference sequence). V gave up 5 bases and J gave up 9 bases; unmatched junction bases: 11. CDR3 size: 14 residues. Whole-study findings and limits: HLA-C-restricted CMV clonotypes gave the most frequent clonotype in two of eight donors.

The chain employs TRBV19 and TRBJ2-5, with 8 positions matching TRBD1. This specimen was cultured PBMCs, taken from culture after CMV antigen stimulation. This receptor was identified in a human donor in good health (CMV status not recorded). Some clones in this sample may be carry-over from other donors' samples. CDR3 nucleotides: TGTGCCAGTAGTGTCGGACAGATACAGGGGGCCCAGTACTTC. Translation gives CASSVGQIQGAQYF.